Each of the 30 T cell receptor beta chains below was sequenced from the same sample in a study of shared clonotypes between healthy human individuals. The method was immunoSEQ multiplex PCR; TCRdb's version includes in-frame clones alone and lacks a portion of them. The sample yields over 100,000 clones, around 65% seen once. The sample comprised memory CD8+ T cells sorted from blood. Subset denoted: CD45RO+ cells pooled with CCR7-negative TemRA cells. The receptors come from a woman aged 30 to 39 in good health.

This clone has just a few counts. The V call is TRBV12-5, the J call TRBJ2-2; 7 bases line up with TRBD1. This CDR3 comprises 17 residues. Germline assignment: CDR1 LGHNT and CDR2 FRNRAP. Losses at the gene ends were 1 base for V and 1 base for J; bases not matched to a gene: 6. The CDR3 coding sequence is TGTGCTAGTGGTTTGGGACAGGACAGGAGGAACACCGGGGAGCTGTTTTTT. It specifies CASGLGQDRRNTGELFF.

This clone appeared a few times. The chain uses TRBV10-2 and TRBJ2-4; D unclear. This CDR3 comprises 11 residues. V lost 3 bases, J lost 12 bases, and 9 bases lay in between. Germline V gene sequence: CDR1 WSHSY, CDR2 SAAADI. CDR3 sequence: CASSDVLSQYF. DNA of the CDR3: TGCGCCAGCAGTGACGTACTGAGTCAGTACTTC.

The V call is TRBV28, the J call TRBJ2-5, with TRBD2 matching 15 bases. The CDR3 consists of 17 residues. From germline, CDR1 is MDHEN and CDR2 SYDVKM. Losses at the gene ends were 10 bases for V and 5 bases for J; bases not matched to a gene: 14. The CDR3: CATRTSGRASVGETQYF. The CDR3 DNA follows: TGTGCCACGAGGACTAGCGGGAGGGCCTCGGTCGGGGAGACCCAGTACTTC. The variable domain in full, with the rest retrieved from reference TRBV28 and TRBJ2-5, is DVKVTQSSRYLVKRTGEKVFLECVQDMDHENMFWYRQDPGLGLRLIYFSYDVKMKEKGDIPEGYSVSREKKERFSLILESASTNQTSMYLCATRTSGRASVGETQYFGPGTRLLVL.

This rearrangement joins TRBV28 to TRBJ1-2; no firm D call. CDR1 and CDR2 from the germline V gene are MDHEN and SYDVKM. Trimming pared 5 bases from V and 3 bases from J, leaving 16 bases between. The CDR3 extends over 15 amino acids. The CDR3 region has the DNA TGTGCCAGCAGTCCGACGGGAACAAAATACTATGGCTACACCTTC. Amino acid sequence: CASSPTGTKYYGYTF.

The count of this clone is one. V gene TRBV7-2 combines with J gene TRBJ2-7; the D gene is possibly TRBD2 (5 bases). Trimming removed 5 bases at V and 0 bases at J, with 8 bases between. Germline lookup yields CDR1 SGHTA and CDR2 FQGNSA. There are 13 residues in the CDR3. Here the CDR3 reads CASSADYSYEQYF. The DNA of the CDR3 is TGTGCCAGCAGCGCCGACTACTCCTACGAGCAGTACTTC.

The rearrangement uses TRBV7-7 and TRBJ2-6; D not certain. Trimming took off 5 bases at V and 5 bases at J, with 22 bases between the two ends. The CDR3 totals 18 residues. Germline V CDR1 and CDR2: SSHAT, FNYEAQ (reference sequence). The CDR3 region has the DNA TGTGCCAGCAGCCAAGAGTTAGTGCCACAAAGTCGGGCCAACGTCCTGACTTTC. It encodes CASSQELVPQSRANVLTF. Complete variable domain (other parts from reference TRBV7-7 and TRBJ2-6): GAGVSQSPRYKVTKRGQDVTLRCDPISSHATLYWYQQALGQGPEFLTYFNYEAQPDKSGLPSDRFSAERPEGSISTLTIQRTEQRDSAMYRCASSQELVPQSRANVLTFGAGSRLTVL.

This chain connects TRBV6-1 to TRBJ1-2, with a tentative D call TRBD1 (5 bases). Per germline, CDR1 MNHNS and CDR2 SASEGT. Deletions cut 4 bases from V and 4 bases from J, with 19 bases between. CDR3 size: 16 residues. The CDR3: CASSGPAGPWGYGYTF. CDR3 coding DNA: TGTGCCAGCAGTGGCCCAGCAGGGCCTTGGGGCTATGGCTACACCTTC.

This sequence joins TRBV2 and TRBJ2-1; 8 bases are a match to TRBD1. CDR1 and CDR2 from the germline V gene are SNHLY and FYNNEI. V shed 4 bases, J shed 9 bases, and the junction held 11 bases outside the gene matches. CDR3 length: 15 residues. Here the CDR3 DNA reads TGTGCCAGCAGTGCCTGGCAGGGGGCCCACAGTGAGCAGTTCTTC. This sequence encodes CASSAWQGAHSEQFF.

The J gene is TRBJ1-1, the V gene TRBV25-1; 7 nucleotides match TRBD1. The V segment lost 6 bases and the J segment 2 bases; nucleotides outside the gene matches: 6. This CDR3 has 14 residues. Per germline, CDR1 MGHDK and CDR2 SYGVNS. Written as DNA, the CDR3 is TGTGCCAGCAGGCGGGACAGCAGAAACACTGAAGCTTTCTTT. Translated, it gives CASRRDSRNTEAFF.

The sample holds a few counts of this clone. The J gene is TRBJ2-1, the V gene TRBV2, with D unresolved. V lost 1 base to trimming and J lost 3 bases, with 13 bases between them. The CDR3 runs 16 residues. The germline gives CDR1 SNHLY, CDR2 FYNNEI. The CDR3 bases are TGTGCCAGCAGTGAAGATCCGGTAGCAGGCTACAATGAGCAGTTCTTC. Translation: CASSEDPVAGYNEQFF.

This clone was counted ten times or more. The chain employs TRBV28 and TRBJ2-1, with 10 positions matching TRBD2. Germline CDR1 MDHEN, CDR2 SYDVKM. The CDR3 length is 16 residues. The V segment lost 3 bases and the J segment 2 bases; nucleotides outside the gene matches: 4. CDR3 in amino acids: CASSFSGRDTYNEQFF. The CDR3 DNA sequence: TGTGCCAGCAGTTTCAGCGGGAGGGATACCTACAATGAGCAGTTCTTC.

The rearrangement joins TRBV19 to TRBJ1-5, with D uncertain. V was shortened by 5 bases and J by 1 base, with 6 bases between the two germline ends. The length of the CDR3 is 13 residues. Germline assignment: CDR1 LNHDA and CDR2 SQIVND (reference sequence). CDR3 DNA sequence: TGTGCCAGTAGTCTACAAAGCAATCAGCCCCAGCATTTT. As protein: CASSLQSNQPQHF.

The chain's CDR3 is CASSSLDRAQYF. DNA for the CDR3: TGTGCCAGCAGTTCCCTAGACAGGGCGCAGTACTTC. This chain links TRBV28 with TRBJ2-5, with TRBD1 matching 7 bases. There are 12 residues in the CDR3. The V gene's germline CDR1 is MDHEN and CDR2 SYDVKM. Trimming took 4 bases from V and 11 from J; bases not matched to a gene: 7.

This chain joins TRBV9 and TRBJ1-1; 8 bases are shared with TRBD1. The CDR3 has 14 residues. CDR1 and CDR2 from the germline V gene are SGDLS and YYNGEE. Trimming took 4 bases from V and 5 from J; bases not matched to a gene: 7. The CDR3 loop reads CASSISGGATEAFF. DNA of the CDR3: TGTGCCAGCAGCATATCAGGGGGCGCGACTGAAGCTTTCTTT.

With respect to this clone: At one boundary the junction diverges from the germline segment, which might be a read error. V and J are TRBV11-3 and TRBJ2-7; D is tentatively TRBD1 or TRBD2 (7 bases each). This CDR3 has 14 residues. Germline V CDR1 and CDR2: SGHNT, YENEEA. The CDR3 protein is CASSPGGPRDSPNF. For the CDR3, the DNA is TGTGCCAGCAGCCCGGGAGGCCCCAGGGACAGCCCAAACTTC.

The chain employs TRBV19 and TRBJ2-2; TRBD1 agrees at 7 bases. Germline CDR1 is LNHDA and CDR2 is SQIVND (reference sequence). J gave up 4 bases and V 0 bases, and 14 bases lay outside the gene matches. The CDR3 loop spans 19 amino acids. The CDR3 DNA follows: TGTGCCAGTAGTATAGATCCCCAGATGACAGGGATGGGCACCGGGGAGCTGTTTTTT. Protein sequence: CASSIDPQMTGMGTGELFF.

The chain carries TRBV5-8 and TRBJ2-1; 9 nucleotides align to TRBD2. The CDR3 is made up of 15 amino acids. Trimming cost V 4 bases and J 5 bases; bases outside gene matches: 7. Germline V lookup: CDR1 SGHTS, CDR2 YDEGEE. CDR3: CASSQGLALNNEQFF. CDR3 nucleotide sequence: TGTGCCAGCAGCCAGGGACTAGCTCTTAACAATGAGCAGTTCTTC.

The CDR3 sequence: CAISDGNMNTEAFF. The CDR3 DNA sequence: TGTGCCATCAGTGATGGTAACATGAACACTGAAGCTTTCTTT. The V gene is TRBV10-3, the J gene TRBJ1-1; D remains unclear. This CDR3 spans 14 amino acids. The ends were cut back, 3 bases at V and 0 bases at J, with 8 bases in the middle. Per germline, CDR1 ENHRY and CDR2 SYGVKD.

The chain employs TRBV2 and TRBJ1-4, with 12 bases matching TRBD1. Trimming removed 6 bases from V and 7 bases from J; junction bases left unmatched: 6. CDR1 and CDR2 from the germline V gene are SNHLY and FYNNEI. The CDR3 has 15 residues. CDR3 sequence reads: CASRAGQGAPEKLFF. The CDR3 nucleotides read TGTGCCAGCAGGGCGGGACAGGGGGCGCCTGAAAAACTGTTTTTT.

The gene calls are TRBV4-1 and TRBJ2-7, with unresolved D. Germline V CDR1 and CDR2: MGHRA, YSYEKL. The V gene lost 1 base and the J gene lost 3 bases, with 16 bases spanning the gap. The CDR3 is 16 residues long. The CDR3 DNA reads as TGCGCCAGCAGCCAAGTAGTGGGGTCAGGTCTCTACGAGCAGTACTTC. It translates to CASSQVVGSGLYEQYF.

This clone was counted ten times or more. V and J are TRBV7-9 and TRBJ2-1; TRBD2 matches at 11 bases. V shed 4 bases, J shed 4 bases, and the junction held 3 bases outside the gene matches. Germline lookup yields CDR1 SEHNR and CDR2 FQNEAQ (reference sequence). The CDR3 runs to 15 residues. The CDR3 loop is CASSSGLAVYNEQFF. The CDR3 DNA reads TGTGCCAGCAGCTCGGGACTAGCGGTTTACAATGAGCAGTTCTTC.

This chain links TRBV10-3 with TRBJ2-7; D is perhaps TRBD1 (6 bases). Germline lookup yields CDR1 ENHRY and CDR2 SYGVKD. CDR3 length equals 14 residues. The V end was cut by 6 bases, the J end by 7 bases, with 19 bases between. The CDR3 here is CAISTGSPPGEQYF. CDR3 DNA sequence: TGTGCCATCAGCACAGGGTCACCCCCCGGAGAGCAGTACTTC.

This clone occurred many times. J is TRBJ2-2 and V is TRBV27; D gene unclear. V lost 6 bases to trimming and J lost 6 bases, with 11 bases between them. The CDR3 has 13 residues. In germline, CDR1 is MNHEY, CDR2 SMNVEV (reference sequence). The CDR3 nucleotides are TGTGCCAGCAGGGGTTTTCAAGCCGGGGAGCTGTTTTTT. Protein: CASRGFQAGELFF.

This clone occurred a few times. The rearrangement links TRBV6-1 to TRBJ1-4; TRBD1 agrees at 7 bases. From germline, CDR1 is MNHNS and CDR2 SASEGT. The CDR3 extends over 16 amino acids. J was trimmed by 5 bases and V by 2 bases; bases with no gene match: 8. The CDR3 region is CASSESRGRGNEKLFF. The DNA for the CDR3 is TGTGCCAGCAGTGAAAGTAGAGGCAGGGGGAATGAAAAACTGTTTTTT.

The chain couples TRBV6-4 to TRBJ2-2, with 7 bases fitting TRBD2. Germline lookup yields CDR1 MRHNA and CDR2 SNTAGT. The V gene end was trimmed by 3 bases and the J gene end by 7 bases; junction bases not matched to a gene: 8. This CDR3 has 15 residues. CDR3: CASSETAGEVGELFF. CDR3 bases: TGTGCCAGCAGTGAAACGGCGGGAGAGGTCGGGGAGCTGTTTTTT.

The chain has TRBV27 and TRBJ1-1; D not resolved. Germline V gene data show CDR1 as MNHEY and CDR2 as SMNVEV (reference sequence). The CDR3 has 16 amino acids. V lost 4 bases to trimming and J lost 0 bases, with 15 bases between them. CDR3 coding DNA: TGTGCCAGCAGTTCCTCCCCCTCGGGCCTGAACACTGAAGCTTTCTTT. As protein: CASSSSPSGLNTEAFF.

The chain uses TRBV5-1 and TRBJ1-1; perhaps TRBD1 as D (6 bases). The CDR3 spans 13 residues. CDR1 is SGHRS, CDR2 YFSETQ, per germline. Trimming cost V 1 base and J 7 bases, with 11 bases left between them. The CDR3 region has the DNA TGCGCCAGCAGCTTGACAGGGATTCGTGAAGCTTTCTTT. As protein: CASSLTGIREAFF.

CDR3 residues: CASSSRGRRGTDTQYF. CDR3 DNA sequence: TGTGCCAGCAGTTCCAGGGGGCGCCGGGGCACAGATACGCAGTATTTT. V is TRBV7-6 and J is TRBJ2-3, with 8 nucleotides matching TRBD1. Looked up from germline, CDR1 is SGHVS and CDR2 is FNYEAQ. Trimming cost V 6 bases and J 1 base; bases outside gene matches: 9. CDR3 length equals 16 residues. Full variable domain (missing parts from reference TRBV7-6 and TRBJ2-3): GAGVSQSPRYKVTKRGQDVALRCDPISGHVSLYWYRQALGQGPEFLTYFNYEAQQDKSGLPNDRFSAERPEGSISTLTIQRTEQRDSAMYRCASSSRGRRGTDTQYFGPGTRLTVL.

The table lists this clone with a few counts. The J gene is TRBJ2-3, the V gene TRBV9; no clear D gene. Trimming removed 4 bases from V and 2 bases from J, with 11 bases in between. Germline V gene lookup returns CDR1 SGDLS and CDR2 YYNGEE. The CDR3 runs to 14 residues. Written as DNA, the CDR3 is TGTGCCAGCAGCTCAAGGAGTTTCACAGATACGCAGTATTTT. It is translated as CASSSRSFTDTQYF.

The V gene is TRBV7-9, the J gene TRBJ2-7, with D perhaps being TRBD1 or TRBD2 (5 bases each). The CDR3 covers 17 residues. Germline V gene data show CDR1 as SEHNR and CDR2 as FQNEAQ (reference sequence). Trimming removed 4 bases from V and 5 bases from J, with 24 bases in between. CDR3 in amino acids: CASSSSLTGPSPHEQYF. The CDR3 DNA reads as TGTGCCAGCAGCTCATCTTTAACGGGACCCTCTCCCCACGAGCAGTACTTC. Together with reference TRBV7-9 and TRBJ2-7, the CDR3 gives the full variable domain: DTGVSQNPRHKITKRGQNVTFRCDPISEHNRLYWYRQTLGQGPEFLTYFQNEAQLEKSRLLSDRFSAERPKGSFSTLEIQRTEQGDSAMYLCASSSSLTGPSPHEQYFGPGTRLTVT.